This T cell receptor (beta chain) is drawn from a study of T-cell memory formation after mild COVID-19. On the study more broadly: Clustering of TCRs was largely donor specific. General observations from the study: Clonal second-wave expansions that peaked on day 37 had unconfirmed SARS-CoV-2 specificity. The study detected some responding clones in pre-infection memory, suggesting cross-reactive memory joined.

cDNA libraries for TCR alpha and TCR beta, carrying sample barcodes and UMIs, came from 5'RACE with constant-segment primers. TCRdb used MiXCR to reprocess the 5' RACE reads, holding one entry per CDR3 protein. The table has about 430,000 distinct CDR3 sequences, 20% to 25% seen once. Trimming shortened V by 0 bases and J by 3 bases, and 15 bases separated the two germline ends. The CDR3 covers 15 residues. The germline V gene has CDR1 DFQATT and CDR2 SNEGSKA (reference sequence). In the case of this clonotype: Its target is unknown.

The source is an adult woman who had mild COVID-19 (a few samples of this study predate the infection). Cell type and time point are not known. Sequencing was done on a sample of PBMCs or a T cell subset sorted from them (not recorded which). The V call is TRBV20-1, the J call TRBJ2-7, with D perhaps matching TRBD2 (5 bases). The CDR3 loop reads CSARDHSGSHYEQYF. The CDR3 DNA follows: TGCAGTGCTAGAGATCACAGCGGCTCCCACTACGAGCAGTACTTC.